Following are 27 T cell receptor beta chains from one sample sequenced in a study of blood T cell repertoires in COVID-19. The table came from immunoSEQ multiplex PCR; TCRdb's copy has only in-frame clones and leaves some out. The repertoire holds roughly 150,000 clones, approximately 90% seen once, with roughly 2.9% in the top ten. Sequenced input: peripheral blood. The receptor source for this set is a man between 60 and 70 years old with active or convalescent COVID-19.

The chain recombines TRBV9 with TRBJ2-1; 10 nucleotides align to TRBD2. The germline V gene encodes CDR1 SGDLS and CDR2 YYNGEE. The trim removed 3 bases at V and 4 bases at J, leaving 4 bases unmatched. This CDR3 has 15 amino acids. The CDR3 here is CASSARTSGYNEQFF. In nucleotides, the CDR3 is TGTGCCAGCAGCGCTCGGACTAGCGGTTACAATGAGCAGTTCTTC. The full variable domain, rest sourced from reference TRBV9 and TRBJ2-1, is DSGVTQTPKHLITATGQRVTLRCSPRSGDLSVYWYQQSLDQGLQFLIQYYNGEERAKGNILERFSAQQFPDLHSELNLSSLELGDSALYFCASSARTSGYNEQFFGPGTRLTVL.

In this sample, this clone turned up once. The V gene is TRBV7-9, the J gene TRBJ2-1, with a weak D call TRBD1 (7 bases). V lost 4 bases to trimming and J lost 5 bases, with 15 bases between them. The CDR3 is made up of 15 amino acids. Germline assignment: CDR1 SEHNR and CDR2 FQNEAQ (reference sequence). Written as DNA, the CDR3 is TGTGCCAGCAGCTCCAGTCAGGGGGGCAACAATGAGCAGTTCTTC. It codes for CASSSSQGGNNEQFF.

V is TRBV27 and J is TRBJ2-1; TRBD2 agrees at 9 bases. CDR1 and CDR2 from the germline V gene are MNHEY and SMNVEV (reference sequence). This CDR3 is 15 amino acids long. V lost 1 base and J lost 10; bases outside the gene matches: 8. The CDR3 here is CASSLYGGGAWEQFF. DNA of the CDR3: TGTGCCAGCAGTTTATATGGCGGGGGGGCCTGGGAGCAGTTCTTC.

The V and J genes are TRBV28 and TRBJ2-1, with 7 bases identical to TRBD2. The CDR3 extends over 14 amino acids. V shed 3 bases and J 4 bases; nucleotides not matched to a gene: 3. Germline CDR1 MDHEN, CDR2 SYDVKM. CDR3 in DNA: TGTGCCAGCAGTTTCCTAGCGGTATACAATGAGCAGTTCTTC. Translated, it gives CASSFLAVYNEQFF.

The CDR3 nucleotides are TGTGCCAGCAGCTTAGGATCAGGCCTGGGCAACTCCGAGCAGTACTTC. Translation gives CASSLGSGLGNSEQYF. This chain links TRBV7-3 with TRBJ2-7; D is ambiguous. V was clipped by 2 bases and J by 6 bases, with 20 bases between them. Per germline, CDR1 SGHTA and CDR2 FQGTGA. The CDR3 contains 16 residues.

This sequence joins TRBV7-8 and TRBJ1-5; the match to TRBD1 covers 7 bases. The CDR3 runs 14 residues. V was clipped by 5 bases and J by 5 bases; unmatched bases: 6. Germline assignment: CDR1 SGHVS and CDR2 FQNEAQ. The CDR3, as DNA: TGTGCCAGCAGCCGACAGGGTCTGGATCAGCCCCAGCATTTT. It translates to CASSRQGLDQPQHF.

With respect to this clone: This sample includes further DNA sequences coding for the same CDR3. This chain joins TRBV7-8 and TRBJ1-3, with D perhaps matching TRBD1 (6 bases). The V gene lost 5 bases and the J gene lost 0 bases, with 14 bases spanning the gap. CDR1 and CDR2 from the germline V gene are SGHVS and FQNEAQ. CDR3 length: 16 residues. In DNA, the CDR3 is TGTGCCAGCAGCCCGGGAACGGGACACTCTGGAAACACCATATATTTT. Translating it yields CASSPGTGHSGNTIYF.

This chain joins TRBV7-2 and TRBJ2-7; 7 bases are a match to TRBD2. V lost 4 bases and J lost 5; bases outside the gene matches: 11. Germline V gene lookup returns CDR1 SGHTA and CDR2 FQGNSA. This CDR3 has 15 residues. In DNA, the CDR3 is TGTGCCAGCAGCTCACCGGGACCGGGACTAAACGAGCAGTACTTC. This sequence encodes CASSSPGPGLNEQYF.

This clone was detected only once. The chain carries TRBV5-5 and TRBJ1-6, with unresolved D. Germline V gene data show CDR1 as SGHKS and CDR2 as YYEKEE (reference sequence). V lost 1 base and J lost 7, with 9 bases in between. The CDR3 consists of 14 residues. The CDR3 DNA is TGTGCCAGCAGCTTGTACATCGGGAATTCACCCCTCCACTTT. Amino acids: CASSLYIGNSPLHF.

This clone was counted a few times. The chain uses TRBV2 and TRBJ1-5; D is possibly TRBD1 (6 bases). CDR1 and CDR2 from the germline V gene are SNHLY and FYNNEI. Trimming stripped 8 bases from V and 0 bases from J, with 17 bases between. There are 16 residues in the CDR3. This CDR3 is CASRTRDIDSNQPQHF. The CDR3 DNA is TGTGCCAGCCGGACCAGGGACATAGATAGCAATCAGCCCCAGCATTTT. Drawing the rest from reference TRBV2 and TRBJ1-5, the complete variable domain is EPEVTQTPSHQVTQMGQEVILRCVPISNHLYFYWYRQILGQKVEFLVSFYNNEISEKSEIFDDQFSVERPDGSNFTLKIRSTKLEDSAMYFCASRTRDIDSNQPQHFGDGTRLSIL.

The V gene is TRBV11-2, the J gene TRBJ2-4; 9 bases align to TRBD1. Germline V lookup: CDR1 SGHAT, CDR2 FQNNGV. V gave up 0 bases and J gave up 2 bases; unmatched junction bases: 14. The CDR3 consists of 20 residues. This CDR3 reads CASSLDRTGGIVRPKNIQYF. The CDR3, as DNA: TGTGCCAGCAGCTTAGATAGAACAGGGGGCATTGTGCGGCCCAAAAACATTCAGTACTTC.

The gene calls are TRBV27 and TRBJ1-6, with D perhaps matching TRBD1 (6 bases). Deletions cut 0 bases from V and 8 bases from J, with 14 bases between. The germline V gene encodes CDR1 MNHEY and CDR2 SMNVEV (reference sequence). The CDR3 runs 16 residues. The CDR3 nucleotides are TGTGCCAGCAGTTTATCGACGGGGGGGCGCGATTCACCCCTCCACTTT. Translating it yields CASSLSTGGRDSPLHF.

J is TRBJ1-1 and V is TRBV19; no definite D call. V lost 0 bases, J lost 0 bases, and 11 bases lay in between. There are 16 residues in the CDR3. Germline V lookup: CDR1 LNHDA, CDR2 SQIVND (reference sequence). This CDR3 reads CASSIEGWEMNTEAFF. The CDR3 coding sequence is TGTGCCAGTAGTATAGAAGGGTGGGAGATGAACACTGAAGCTTTCTTT.

As DNA, the CDR3 is TGTGCCAGCAGTGCTAGCGGGAGACCAGAGACCCAGTACTTC. Protein product: CASSASGRPETQYF. The chain links TRBV6-2 or TRBV6-3 to TRBJ2-5, with 10 bases that match TRBD2. CDR3 length equals 14 residues. The ends lost 5 bases at V and 4 bases at J; junction bases unmatched: 4. Per germline, CDR1 MNHEY and CDR2 SVGEGT.

The gene calls are TRBV24-1 and TRBJ2-3; D not certain. The germline gives CDR1 KGHDR, CDR2 SFDVKD. Deletions cut 7 bases from V and 4 bases from J, with 14 bases between. The CDR3 has 14 residues. The CDR3 protein is CATRGSWSADTQYF. The CDR3 DNA reads TGTGCCACCAGGGGTTCGTGGAGCGCAGATACGCAGTATTTT.

The V and J genes are TRBV7-9 and TRBJ1-2; D may be TRBD1 (6 bases). The V end lost 4 bases, the J end lost 2 bases, and 11 bases lay between the germline ends. Looked up from germline, CDR1 is SEHNR and CDR2 is FQNEAQ (reference sequence). This CDR3 contains 14 residues. CDR3 bases: TGTGCCAGCAGCTCCCAGGACAGAAACTATGGCTACACCTTC. Its translation: CASSSQDRNYGYTF. Full variable domain (rest looked up from reference TRBV7-9 and TRBJ1-2): DTGVSQNPRHKITKRGQNVTFRCDPISEHNRLYWYRQTLGQGPEFLTYFQNEAQLEKSRLLSDRFSAERPKGSFSTLEIQRTEQGDSAMYLCASSSQDRNYGYTFGSGTRLTVV.

With respect to this clone: This CDR3 fails to terminate in the conserved phenylalanine or tryptophan, so it likely reflects a read error. No DNA is shown, since the ends of the CDR3 on it are uncertain; the CDR3 is the one TCRdb lists. CDR3 protein: CASSPTGTGNPPPLA. The chain couples TRBV28 to TRBJ1-3; the D segment call TRBD1 is taken from the table without a DNA check. The CDR3 is 15 amino acids in total, end residues counted. Germline values: CDR1 MDHEN, CDR2 SYDVKM.

The V call is TRBV18, the J call TRBJ2-3; D is unclear. The CDR3 is 13 amino acids. Germline CDR1 is KGHSH and CDR2 is LQKENI. V shed 2 bases and J shed 4 bases, with 7 bases lying between them. CDR3 region: CASSPSSADTQYF. The CDR3, as DNA: TGTGCCAGCTCACCAAGTTCAGCAGATACGCAGTATTTT.

V and J are TRBV9 and TRBJ1-2, with D possibly TRBD1 on 6 matching bases. The germline CDR1 and CDR2 sequences are SGDLS and YYNGEE. V was trimmed by 2 bases and J by 8 bases, leaving 22 bases between them. This CDR3 contains 16 residues. CDR3 bases: TGTGCCAGCAGCGTTTCACAGGGAATTCCTCCTGGCGGCTACACCTTC. Translation: CASSVSQGIPPGGYTF. The whole variable domain, filled in from reference TRBV9 and TRBJ1-2, reads DSGVTQTPKHLITATGQRVTLRCSPRSGDLSVYWYQQSLDQGLQFLIQYYNGEERAKGNILERFSAQQFPDLHSELNLSSLELGDSALYFCASSVSQGIPPGGYTFGSGTRLTVV.

V and J are TRBV30 and TRBJ2-5; 10 bases are shared with TRBD2. Germline assignment: CDR1 GTSNPN and CDR2 SVGIG (reference sequence). The CDR3 is 13 residues long. After removal of 7 bases from V and 4 bases from J, the junction contained 6 bases not matched to a gene. CDR3 sequence reads: CAFGLAVGETQYF. The CDR3 bases are TGTGCCTTCGGACTAGCGGTGGGAGAGACCCAGTACTTC.

This chain connects TRBV19 to TRBJ1-2; 7 bases are shared with TRBD1. The V and J ends lost 7 bases and 1 base, in that order; junction bases with no gene match: 9. The germline V gene has CDR1 LNHDA and CDR2 SQIVND (reference sequence). This CDR3 has 15 amino acids. CDR3 loop: CASTPGQLYNYGYTF. CDR3 nucleotide sequence: TGTGCCAGTACCCCGGGACAGCTTTATAACTATGGCTACACCTTC.

The chain links TRBV3-1 (or the pseudogene TRBV3-2) to TRBJ2-1; possibly TRBD1 for D (6 bases). Germline CDR1 LGHDT, CDR2 YNNKEL (reference sequence). V lost 4 bases, J lost 0 bases, and 13 bases lay in between. CDR3 length equals 16 residues. The CDR3 reads CASSRGIGGSYNEQFF. Here the CDR3 DNA reads TGTGCCAGCAGCCGAGGGATAGGGGGCTCCTACAATGAGCAGTTCTTC.

V usage is TRBV11-1 and J usage is TRBJ2-2; weak D call: TRBD2 (7 bases). This CDR3 is 16 amino acids long. Germline CDR1 reads SGHAT; CDR2 reads FQDESV (reference sequence). Trimming removed 3 bases at V and 1 base at J, with 12 bases between. The CDR3 spells CASSFLGGRNTGELFF. The CDR3 DNA follows: TGTGCCAGCAGCTTCCTCGGGGGGCGGAACACCGGGGAGCTGTTTTTT.

CDR3 residues: CASSYSPADTQYF. The CDR3 bases are TGTGCCAGCAGTTACTCACCGGCAGATACGCAGTATTTT. This chain links TRBV6-2 or TRBV6-3 with TRBJ2-3; no reliable D call. V lost 0 bases and J lost 4, with 5 bases in between. Germline CDR1 and CDR2: MNHEY and SVGEGT. The CDR3 is 13 amino acids.

This rearrangement joins TRBV4-1 to TRBJ2-7; TRBD1 agrees at 7 bases. Trimming at V came to 3 bases and at J to 3 bases, leaving 5 bases not matched to a gene. In germline, CDR1 is MGHRA, CDR2 YSYEKL. The CDR3 covers 14 residues. CDR3 sequence (DNA): TGCGCCAGCAGCCAGATCGGGACAGTCTACGAGCAGTACTTC. The encoded protein is CASSQIGTVYEQYF.

The chain carries TRBV3-1 (or the pseudogene TRBV3-2) and TRBJ2-1, with 8 bases identical to TRBD1. In germline, CDR1 is LGHDT, CDR2 YNNKEL (reference sequence). J lost 14 bases, V lost 1 base, and 10 bases had no gene match. CDR3 length: 14 residues. CDR3 coding DNA: TGTGCCAGCAGCCAAGGGACAGGGTCCTCGGAGAAGTTCTTC. Protein: CASSQGTGSSEKFF.

In this sample, this clone turned up once. V gene TRBV7-9 combines with J gene TRBJ1-2; weak D call: TRBD1 (5 bases). This CDR3 has 13 amino acids. Between the trimmed V and J ends, which lost 2 bases and 6 bases, there was a span of 10 bases. Per the germline V gene, CDR1 is SEHNR and CDR2 is FQNEAQ (reference sequence). Here the CDR3 DNA reads TGTGCCAGCAGCTTAAGGGGTATCCATGGCTACACCTTC. Translation gives CASSLRGIHGYTF.